The 18 T cell receptor beta chains listed next were all sequenced from one sample in a study of graft-versus-host responses after intestinal transplantation. Some clones are missing from TCRdb's copy, which holds only in-frame ones; the method was immunoSEQ multiplex PCR. The data hold some 27,000 clones, with roughly 93% observed a single time. Sequencing was performed on PBMCs, taken 18 days after transplant. The receptors shown here come from a human patient who received an intestinal transplant, so some T cells may come from the graft donor.

The V and J genes are TRBV10-3 and TRBJ2-1; D is perhaps TRBD2 (5 bases). Germline V CDR1 and CDR2: ENHRY, SYGVKD. CDR3 length equals 12 residues. Trimming took 4 bases from V and 9 from J, leaving 10 bases between them. CDR3 sequence (DNA): TGTGCCATCAGTGCCGGGGATCGTGAGCAGTTCTTC. Translation: CAISAGDREQFF.

This chain uses TRBV5-4 with TRBJ2-5; a possible D gene is TRBD1 (5 bases). This CDR3 is built from 14 residues. The V and J ends lost 2 bases and 2 bases respectively, with 10 bases between them. The germline V gene encodes CDR1 SGHNT and CDR2 YYREEE (reference sequence). CDR3 protein: CASSLVDTQETQYF. The CDR3 nucleotides read TGTGCCAGCAGCTTAGTGGACACACAAGAGACCCAGTACTTC.

This clone was detected only once. The rearrangement joins TRBV7-2 to TRBJ2-5; the D is unclear. Germline values: CDR1 SGHTA, CDR2 FQGNSA. V lost 2 bases and J 5 bases, leaving 15 bases between the germline ends. The CDR3 is made up of 15 amino acids. The CDR3 region is CASSLQISGVETQYF. In DNA form, the CDR3 reads TGTGCCAGCAGCTTACAAATTTCGGGCGTGGAGACCCAGTACTTC.

The CDR3 coding sequence is TGTGCCATCGGTACCGCCGGCATAAGCTCCTACGAGCAGTACTTC. Its translation: CAIGTAGISSYEQYF. This chain links TRBV10-3 with TRBJ2-7; D gene unclear. The V end was cut by 8 bases, the J end by 0 bases, with 17 bases between. Germline V lookup: CDR1 ENHRY, CDR2 SYGVKD. The CDR3 is made up of 15 amino acids.

The chain employs TRBV2 and TRBJ1-2; no reliable D call. The V gene's germline CDR1 is SNHLY and CDR2 FYNNEI. Deletions cut 9 bases from V and 2 bases from J, with 10 bases between. The CDR3 contains 12 residues. Here the CDR3 DNA reads TGTGCCAGTTTTGACGGGAACTATGGCTACACCTTC. Translated, it gives CASFDGNYGYTF.

V is TRBV9 and J is TRBJ1-2; TRBD1 matches 9 bases. Unmatched junction bases numbered 8, after V lost 3 bases and J lost 5 bases. The CDR3 is 15 amino acids. Germline-derived CDR1 and CDR2 are SGDLS and YYNGEE. The CDR3 sequence: CASSAVDRGLYGYTF. CDR3 in DNA: TGTGCCAGCAGCGCGGTGGACAGGGGATTGTATGGCTACACCTTC.

The chain is built from TRBV14 and TRBJ2-1, with D maybe TRBD2 (5 bases). CDR3 size: 13 residues. V was pared by 6 bases and J by 9 bases, with 15 bases between. Germline V CDR1 and CDR2: SGHDN, FVKESK. The CDR3, as DNA: TGTGCCAGCAGGGGAGACGGCTTGTCTGAGCAGTTCTTC. As protein: CASRGDGLSEQFF. The variable domain in full, completed from reference TRBV14 and TRBJ2-1, reads EAGVTQFPSHSVIEKGQTVTLRCDPISGHDNLYWYRRVMGKEIKFLLHFVKESKQDESGMPNNRFLAERTGGTYSTLKVQPAELEDSGVYFCASRGDGLSEQFFGPGTRLTVL.

This chain uses TRBV29-1 with TRBJ2-6; no firm D call. This CDR3 has 14 residues. The germline V gene encodes CDR1 SQVTM and CDR2 ANQGSEA. V gave up 6 bases and J gave up 0 bases, with 9 bases separating them. Here the CDR3 reads CSVIDNSGANVLTF. The CDR3 DNA follows: TGCAGCGTCATCGACAACTCTGGGGCCAACGTCCTGACTTTC.

The chain is built from TRBV5-1 and TRBJ1-4; D is perhaps TRBD1 (5 bases). CDR1 is SGHRS, CDR2 YFSETQ, per germline. The CDR3 length is 14 residues. Trimming pared 2 bases from V and 3 bases from J, leaving 8 bases between. The CDR3 DNA sequence: TGCGCCAGCAGCTTCACGGGGGCTAATGAAAAACTGTTTTTT. Translating gives CASSFTGANEKLFF.

V gene TRBV18 combines with J gene TRBJ1-2; D is unclear. The CDR3 runs 14 residues. V dropped 4 bases and J dropped 8 bases, with 17 bases sitting between them. Looked up from germline, CDR1 is KGHSH and CDR2 is LQKENI. In DNA form, the CDR3 reads TGTGCCAGCTCACACATCCTAACCCCGTGGGGCTACACCTTC. This gives the protein CASSHILTPWGYTF.

A single count supports this clone. The gene calls are TRBV11-2 and TRBJ2-7; 8 bases fit TRBD1. The CDR3 is 13 amino acids. V shed 5 bases, J shed 4 bases, and the junction held 4 bases outside the gene matches. CDR1 and CDR2 (germline): SGHAT, FQNNGV. The CDR3 is CASSLRQGYEQYF. The CDR3 DNA reads TGTGCCAGCAGCCTCAGACAGGGGTACGAGCAGTACTTC.

This chain connects TRBV23-1 to TRBJ2-2; D not certain. TRBV23-1 is labeled an ORF, and its function is uncertain. V dropped 5 bases and J dropped 4 bases, with 5 bases sitting between them. The CDR3 is 12 amino acids. The CDR3 nucleotides are TGCGCCAGCAGTTCTAGCACCGGGGAGCTGTTTTTT. It codes for CASSSSTGELFF.

CDR3 coding DNA: TGTGCCAGCAGCTCCCCCGACAGGTTGGATGGCTACACCTTC. Protein sequence: CASSSPDRLDGYTF. The rearrangement uses TRBV11-2 and TRBJ1-2; possibly TRBD1 for D (6 bases). Per germline, CDR1 SGHAT and CDR2 FQNNGV. V lost 4 bases to trimming and J lost 6 bases, with 15 bases between them. The CDR3 runs 14 residues.

The genes are TRBV11-2 and TRBJ1-1, with 8 bases that match TRBD1. CDR1 is SGHAT and CDR2 is FQNNGV in the germline V gene. Trimming removed 1 base from V and 6 bases from J; junction bases left unmatched: 4. The CDR3 has 14 residues. Written as DNA, the CDR3 is TGTGCCAGCAGCTTAGGCCAGGGGGCCTCTGAAGCTTTCTTT. This codes for CASSLGQGASEAFF.

This chain uses TRBV5-1 with TRBJ2-7, with 8 bases aligning to TRBD1. CDR1 and CDR2 (germline): SGHRS, YFSETQ. CDR3 length: 12 residues. The J segment lost 8 bases and the V segment lost 3 bases, leaving 4 bases of the junction unmatched. This CDR3 reads CASSSDREKQYF. The CDR3 nucleotides read TGCGCCAGCAGCTCGGACAGGGAGAAGCAGTACTTC.

This rearrangement joins TRBV12-5 to TRBJ1-1; D call uncertain. CDR1 is LGHNT and CDR2 is FRNRAP in the germline V gene. This CDR3 comprises 12 residues. Trimming left V 1 base short and J 7 bases short, with 7 bases between. CDR3 DNA sequence: TGTGCTAGTGGTTTGGGCCACGGTGAAGCTTTCTTT. This translates into CASGLGHGEAFF.

The chain recombines TRBV21-1 with TRBJ1-2; the table gives TRBD1 as D, unverified against the DNA. TRBV21-1 has pseudogene status. CDR3 length: 16 amino acids. In DNA, the CDR3 is TGTGCCAGCAGCTTTATGAACACAGGGGGCTACTCTGGCTACACCTTC. Translating it yields CASSFMNTGGYSGYTF.

The chain is built from TRBV4-1 and TRBJ2-1, with TRBD2 identical over 11 bases. The CDR3 is made up of 17 amino acids. V was clipped by 1 base and J by 2 bases; unmatched bases: 4. CDR1 and CDR2 (germline): MGHRA, YSYEKL. This CDR3 is CASSQGSSGGAYNEQFF. CDR3 DNA: TGCGCCAGCAGCCAAGGAAGTAGCGGGGGGGCCTACAATGAGCAGTTCTTC.